This TCR beta chain was sequenced in a study of cytomegalovirus exposure and HLA in healthy donors. The overall study: Caucasian-associated ancestry cluster membership applied to about four fifths of around 400 genotyped donors. Study findings and constraints: In a later analysis, CMV-associated beta chains were mostly HLA-associated, it appeared. Among TCR beta chains, those listed as cytomegalovirus-associated numbered some 170. Some public TCRs appeared in many individuals, while most sequences were rare.

The germline CDR1 and CDR2 sequences are GTSNPN and SVGIG (reference sequence). This CDR3 has 15 amino acids. Trimming took off 0 bases at V and 2 bases at J, with 10 bases between the two ends. This clone was observed a handful of times. Its cognate antigen is unknown. The PCR employed 60 Vbeta primers together with 13 Jbeta primers. Measured with immunoSEQ multiplex PCR; TCRdb has only the in-frame clones, and not every one. This table has some 190,000 clones, about four fifths appearing once. This chain connects TRBV30 to TRBJ2-2; D may be TRBD2 (5 bases). The specimen was PBMCs. The receptor comes from a female donor in good health and CMV-seronegative. CDR3 nucleotide sequence: TGTGCCTGGAGTGTACTGGGAGCCAACACCGGGGAGCTGTTTTTT. Its protein product is CAWSVLGANTGELFF.